The clone carrying this TCR beta chain was observed at least ten times. Its antigen remains unknown. Unique molecular identifiers were used to barcode this TCRbeta library. TCRdb recomputed calls from the PCR reads with MiXCR, one row per CDR3 protein. The sample has hundreds of thousands of distinct CDR3 sequences, 15% to 20% seen once. This entry belongs to a study of T-cell reconstitution after alpha-beta-depleted transplantation in children. Study-level findings and limits: The main origin of T-cell counts and diversity one year after transplant was newly produced T cells. Reportedly, only several hundred clones from non-depleted graft cells drove alpha-beta T-cell counts at about two months.

Per the germline V gene, CDR1 is MNHNS and CDR2 is SASEGT. The CDR3 runs to 18 residues. Unmatched junction bases numbered 9, after V lost 3 bases and J lost 4 bases. The TCR was taken from a male patient between 2 and 15 years old who had a stem cell transplant for acute lymphoblastic leukemia, so the T cells may come from the graft donor. Specimen: PBMCs, mostly from graft donor cells, collected 360 days after TCRalphabeta/CD19-depleted stem cell transplant. The chain recombines TRBV6-1 with TRBJ2-3; TRBD2 aligns across 14 bases. CDR3 coding DNA: TGTGCCAGCAGTGAGATGGGGACTAGCGGGAGCCTGTCAGATACGCAGTATTTT. Translated, it gives CASSEMGTSGSLSDTQYF.